In its sample, the clone carrying this TCR beta chain was seen many times. Trimming took off 6 bases at V and 10 bases at J, with 14 bases between the two ends. Looked up from germline, CDR1 is MNHEY and CDR2 is SVGEGT. There are 12 residues in the CDR3. The TCRbeta library incorporated unique molecular identifiers. TCRdb reprocessed the PCR reads with MiXCR, giving one entry per CDR3 protein. In the table there are roughly 100,000 distinct CDR3 sequences, 7.5% to 9.5% of which are singletons. This entry comes from a study of T-cell reconstitution after alpha-beta-depleted transplantation in children.

This clonotype originated in a human donor who donated a stem cell graft to a child with congenital amegakaryocytic thrombocytopenia. This sample comprised PBMCs from the stem cell graft donor, obtained from the stem cell graft. J is TRBJ2-3 and V is TRBV6-2 or TRBV6-3; no definite D call. This CDR3 is CASSLAGRAQYF. CDR3 coding DNA: TGTGCCAGCAGCCTGGCCGGACGGGCGCAGTATTTT.